The clone carrying this T cell receptor (beta chain) came up once. Per the original methods: Nucleated cell number was recorded as an estimate derived from reference gene primer amplification. The protocol was immunoSEQ multiplex PCR, while the TCRdb copy is restricted to in-frame clones and leaves out a portion. V, J and clone size are those of that table, while D and trimming were read from the DNA. The sample gives 280,000 or so clones, about 85% of which show up once; 2.5% is in the top ten. The study drew participants aged about 18 to 89 years from approximately 23 US areas. Participant reports of clinical history set cohort assignment. These data belong to a study of blood T cell repertoires in COVID-19. Germline CDR1 SNHLY, CDR2 FYNNEI. V lost 4 bases to trimming and J lost 2 bases; unmatched junction nucleotides: 9. CDR3 length: 16 amino acids.

The receptor was isolated from a woman aged 45-60 years who had recovered from COVID-19. What was sequenced was PBMCs or T cells enriched from blood (not recorded which). The gene calls are TRBV2 and TRBJ2-5, with 8 bases aligning to TRBD2. This chain's CDR3 is CASSVSGSGFQETQYF. DNA for the CDR3: TGTGCCAGCAGTGTGAGCGGGAGTGGATTTCAAGAGACCCAGTACTTC. The variable domain in full, completed from reference TRBV2 and TRBJ2-5, reads EPEVTQTPSHQVTQMGQEVILRCVPISNHLYFYWYRQILGQKVEFLVSFYNNEISEKSEIFDDQFSVERPDGSNFTLKIRSTKLEDSAMYFCASSVSGSGFQETQYFGPGTRLLVL.